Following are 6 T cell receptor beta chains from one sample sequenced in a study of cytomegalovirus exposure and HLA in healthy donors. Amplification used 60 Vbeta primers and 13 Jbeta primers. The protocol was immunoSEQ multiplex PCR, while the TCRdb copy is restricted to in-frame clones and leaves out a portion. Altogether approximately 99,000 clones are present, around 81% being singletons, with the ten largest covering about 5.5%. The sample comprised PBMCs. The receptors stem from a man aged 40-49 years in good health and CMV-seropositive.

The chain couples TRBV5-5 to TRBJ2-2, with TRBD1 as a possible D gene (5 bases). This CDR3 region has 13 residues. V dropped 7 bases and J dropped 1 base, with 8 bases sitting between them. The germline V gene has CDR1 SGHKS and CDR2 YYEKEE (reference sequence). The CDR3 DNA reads TGTGCCAGCGACAGCGTGAACACCGGGGAGCTGTTTTTT. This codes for CASDSVNTGELFF.

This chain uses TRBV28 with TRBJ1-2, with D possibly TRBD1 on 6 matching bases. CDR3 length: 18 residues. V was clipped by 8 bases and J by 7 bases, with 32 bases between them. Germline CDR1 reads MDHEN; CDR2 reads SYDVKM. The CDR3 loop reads CASRAPVGGQTSIAGYTF. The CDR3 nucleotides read TGTGCCAGCCGTGCCCCCGTAGGTGGACAGACTTCTATCGCTGGCTACACCTTC.

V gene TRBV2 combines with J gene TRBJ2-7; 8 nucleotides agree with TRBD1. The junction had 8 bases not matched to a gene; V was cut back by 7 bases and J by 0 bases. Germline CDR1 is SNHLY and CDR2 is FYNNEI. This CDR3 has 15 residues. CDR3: CASMLQGVSSYEQYF. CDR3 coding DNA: TGTGCCAGCATGTTACAGGGGGTATCCTCCTACGAGCAGTACTTC.

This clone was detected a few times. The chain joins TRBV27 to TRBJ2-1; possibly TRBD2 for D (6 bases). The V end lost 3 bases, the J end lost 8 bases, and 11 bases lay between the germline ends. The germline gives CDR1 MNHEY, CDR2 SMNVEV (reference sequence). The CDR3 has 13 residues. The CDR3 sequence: CASSLRAGDEQFF. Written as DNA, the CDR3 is TGTGCCAGCAGTTTGCGAGCGGGCGATGAGCAGTTCTTC.

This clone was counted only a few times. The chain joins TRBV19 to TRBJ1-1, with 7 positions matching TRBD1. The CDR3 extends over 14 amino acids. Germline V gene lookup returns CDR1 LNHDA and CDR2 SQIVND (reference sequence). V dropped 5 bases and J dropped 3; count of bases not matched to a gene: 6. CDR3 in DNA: TGTGCCAGTAGTTCGCAAACAGGGGACACTGAAGCTTTCTTT. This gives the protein CASSSQTGDTEAFF.

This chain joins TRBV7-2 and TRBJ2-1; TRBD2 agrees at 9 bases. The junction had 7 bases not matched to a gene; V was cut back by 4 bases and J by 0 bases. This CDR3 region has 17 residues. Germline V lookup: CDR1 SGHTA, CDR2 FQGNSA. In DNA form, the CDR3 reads TGTGCCAGCAGCTACCCCGGGACTAGCCTCTCCTACAATGAGCAGTTCTTC. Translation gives CASSYPGTSLSYNEQFF.